These T cell receptor beta chains were read from a single sample in a study of blood T cell repertoires in COVID-19. Assay: immunoSEQ multiplex PCR; the TCRdb copy retains only in-frame clones and omits some. The data contain around 130,000 clones, around 91% of them singletons. The specimen was peripheral blood. These receptors all come from a man aged 65-85 years with active or convalescent COVID-19. The CDR3 runs from the conserved cysteine through the conserved F or W. A D gene is named only where the DNA matches it firmly. Rows give clone size only sometimes, using once, few, many, or a class for an expanded clone.

size | length | J | D | V | CDR3 | DNA
NA | 15 | TRBJ2-7 | TRBD1 | TRBV6-2/TRBV6-3 | CASSPTGTGYFEQYF | TGTGCCAGCAGTCCCACCGGGACAGGGTATTTCGAGCAGTACTTC
NA | 16 | TRBJ2-2 | TRBD1 | TRBV9 | CASSLWTGGLTGELFF | TGTGCCAGCAGCCTATGGACAGGGGGCCTGACCGGGGAGCTGTTTTTT
NA | 15 | TRBJ2-7 | TRBD1 | TRBV7-2 | CASSSQGAVRHEQYF | TGTGCCAGCAGCTCACAGGGGGCGGTACGCCACGAGCAGTACTTC
NA | 15 | TRBJ2-7 | TRBD2 | TRBV5-4 | CASSTRGLAGLEQYF | TGTGCCAGCAGCACTCGGGGACTAGCGGGACTCGAGCAGTACTTC
NA | 13 | TRBJ1-3 | TRBD1 | TRBV9 | CASSQQTGNTIYF | TGTGCCAGCAGCCAACAGACAGGGAACACCATATATTTT
NA | 14 | TRBJ1-1 | TRBD1 | TRBV19 | CASSSDRANTEAFF | TGTGCCAGTAGTTCGGACAGGGCGAACACTGAAGCTTTCTTT
NA | 15 | TRBJ2-2 | TRBD2 | TRBV5-1 | CASKLAGGLTGELFF | TGCGCCAGCAAGCTAGCGGGAGGGTTGACCGGGGAGCTGTTTTTT
few | 14 | TRBJ2-1 | TRBD1 | TRBV28 | CASSRQGANNEQFF | TGTGCCAGCAGCCGACAGGGGGCCAACAATGAGCAGTTCTTC
NA | 17 | TRBJ2-2 | TRBD2 | TRBV5-8 | CASSLSRLRGDTGELFF | TGTGCCAGCAGCTTGTCCCGCTTGCGGGGGGACACCGGGGAGCTGTTTTTT
NA | 13 | TRBJ1-4 | NA | TRBV19 | CASRGGVNEKLFF | TGTGCCAGTAGAGGGGGAGTTAATGAAAAACTGTTTTTT
NA | 12 | TRBJ1-2 | NA | TRBV19 | CASNPRLGGYTF | TGTGCCAGTAATCCGAGGTTAGGTGGCTACACCTTC
NA | 15 | TRBJ2-7 | TRBD1 | TRBV25-1 | CASSEESRGLAEQYF | TGTGCCAGCAGTGAAGAAAGTAGGGGGCTTGCCGAGCAGTACTTC
few | 15 | TRBJ1-1 | TRBD1 | TRBV11-2 | CASSYPQGSNTEAFF | TGTGCCAGCAGCTACCCACAGGGGTCGAACACTGAAGCTTTCTTT
NA | 14 | TRBJ2-7 | NA | TRBV6-5 | CASKGLGSPYEQYF | TGTGCCAGCAAGGGGCTGGGCAGCCCCTACGAGCAGTACTTC
NA | 14 | TRBJ1-1 | TRBD1 | TRBV5-8 | CASRTGSGGTEAFF | TGTGCCAGCAGGACAGGGTCAGGAGGGACTGAAGCTTTCTTT